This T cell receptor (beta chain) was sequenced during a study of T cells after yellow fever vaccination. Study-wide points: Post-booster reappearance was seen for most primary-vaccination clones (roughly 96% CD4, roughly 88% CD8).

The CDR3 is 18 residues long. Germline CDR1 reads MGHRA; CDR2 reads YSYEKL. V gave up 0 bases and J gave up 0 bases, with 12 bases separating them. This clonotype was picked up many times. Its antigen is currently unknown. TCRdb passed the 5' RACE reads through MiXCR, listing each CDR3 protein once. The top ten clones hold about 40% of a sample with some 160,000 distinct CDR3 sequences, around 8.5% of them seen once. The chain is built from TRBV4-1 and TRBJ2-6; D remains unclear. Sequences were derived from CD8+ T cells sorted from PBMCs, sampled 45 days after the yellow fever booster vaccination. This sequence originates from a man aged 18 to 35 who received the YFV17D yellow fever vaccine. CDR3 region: CASSQERSHNSGANVLTF. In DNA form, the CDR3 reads TGCGCCAGCAGCCAAGAAAGGTCTCATAACTCTGGGGCCAACGTCCTGACTTTC.